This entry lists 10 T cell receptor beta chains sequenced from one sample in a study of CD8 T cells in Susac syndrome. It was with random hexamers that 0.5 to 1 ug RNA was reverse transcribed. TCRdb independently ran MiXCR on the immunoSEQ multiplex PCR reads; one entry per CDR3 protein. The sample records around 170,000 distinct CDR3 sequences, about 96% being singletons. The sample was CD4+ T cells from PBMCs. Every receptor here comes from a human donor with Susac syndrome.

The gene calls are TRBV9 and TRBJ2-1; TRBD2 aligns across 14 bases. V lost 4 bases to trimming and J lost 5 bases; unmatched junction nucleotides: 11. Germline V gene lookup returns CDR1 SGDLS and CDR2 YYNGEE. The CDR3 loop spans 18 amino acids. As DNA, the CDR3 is TGTGCCAGCAGCAACTCCGGGACTAGCGGGAGAATAAACAATGAGCAGTTCTTC. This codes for CASSNSGTSGRINNEQFF.

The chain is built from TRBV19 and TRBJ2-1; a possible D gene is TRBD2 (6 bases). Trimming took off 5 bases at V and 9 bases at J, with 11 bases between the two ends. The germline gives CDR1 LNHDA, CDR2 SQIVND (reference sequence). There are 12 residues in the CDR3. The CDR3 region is CASSLIGGEQFF. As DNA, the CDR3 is TGTGCCAGTAGTCTGATCGGGGGTGAGCAGTTCTTC.

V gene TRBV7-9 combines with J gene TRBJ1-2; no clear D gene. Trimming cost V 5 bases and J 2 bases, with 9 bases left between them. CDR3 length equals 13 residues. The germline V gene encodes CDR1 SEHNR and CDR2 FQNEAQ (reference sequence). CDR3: CASSLDGNYGYTF. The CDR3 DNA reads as TGTGCCAGCAGCCTTGACGGGAACTATGGCTACACCTTC.

The CDR3 reads CASRGSDRRTQPQHF. For the CDR3, the DNA is TGTGCCAGCAGGGGGTCGGACAGGAGGACTCAGCCCCAGCATTTT. The V gene is TRBV12-3 or TRBV12-4, the J gene TRBJ1-5, with 7 nucleotides matching TRBD1. The CDR3 covers 15 residues. V was pared by 6 bases and J by 6 bases, with 11 bases of the junction left unmatched.

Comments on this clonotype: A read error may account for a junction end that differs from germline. This CDR3 reads CASSLSGEGEQFF. The CDR3 DNA reads TGTGCTAGCAGCTTATCGGGAGAAGGTGAGCAGTTCTTC. The chain has TRBV7-7 and TRBJ2-1, with D possibly being TRBD2 (6 bases). The CDR3 totals 13 residues. The V gene's germline CDR1 is SSHAT and CDR2 FNYEAQ (reference sequence). Together with reference TRBV7-7 and TRBJ2-1, the CDR3 gives the full variable domain: GAGVSQSPRYKVTKRGQDVTLRCDPISSHATLYWYQQALGQGPEFLTYFNYEAQPDKSGLPSDRFSAERPEGSISTLTIQRTEQRDSAMYRCASSLSGEGEQFFGPGTRLTVL.

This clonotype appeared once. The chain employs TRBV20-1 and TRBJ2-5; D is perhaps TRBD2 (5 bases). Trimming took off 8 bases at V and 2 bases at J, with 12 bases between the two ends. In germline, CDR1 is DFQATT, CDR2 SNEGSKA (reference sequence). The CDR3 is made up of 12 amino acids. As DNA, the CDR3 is TGCAGTATAGCGCGACAACAAGAGACCCAGTACTTC. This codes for CSIARQQETQYF.

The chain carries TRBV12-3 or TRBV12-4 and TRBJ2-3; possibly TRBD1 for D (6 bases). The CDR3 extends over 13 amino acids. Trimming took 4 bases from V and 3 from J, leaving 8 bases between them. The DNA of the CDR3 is TGTGCCAGCAGTTCGGGACAAACAGATACGCAGTATTTT. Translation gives CASSSGQTDTQYF.

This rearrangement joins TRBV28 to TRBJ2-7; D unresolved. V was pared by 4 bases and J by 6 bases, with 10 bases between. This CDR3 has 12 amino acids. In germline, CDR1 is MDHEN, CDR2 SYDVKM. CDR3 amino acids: CASSSPWGEQYF. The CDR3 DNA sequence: TGTGCCAGCAGTTCCCCATGGGGCGAGCAGTACTTC.

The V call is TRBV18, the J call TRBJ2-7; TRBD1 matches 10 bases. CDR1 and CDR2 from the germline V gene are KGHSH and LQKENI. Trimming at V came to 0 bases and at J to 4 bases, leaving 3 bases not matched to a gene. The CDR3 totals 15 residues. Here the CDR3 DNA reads TGTGCCAGCTCACCACCCCGGGACAGGGGATACGAGCAGTACTTC. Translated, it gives CASSPPRDRGYEQYF.

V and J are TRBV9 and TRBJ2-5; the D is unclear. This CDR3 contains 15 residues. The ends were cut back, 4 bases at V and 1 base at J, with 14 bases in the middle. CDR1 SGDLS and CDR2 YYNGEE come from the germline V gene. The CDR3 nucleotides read TGTGCCAGCAGCCCGAGGACGGCGATCCAAGAGACCCAGTACTTC. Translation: CASSPRTAIQETQYF.